This T cell receptor (beta chain) is from a study of blood T cells in healthy people across ages. This clonotype came up a few times. After removal of 4 bases from V and 3 bases from J, the junction contained 11 bases not matched to a gene. This CDR3 is 17 amino acids long. With a J-beta primer mix and a sample-barcoded 5' primer, a second PCR ran 7 to 11 cycles. Each CDR3 protein gets one entry after TCRdb re-called the 5' RACE reads with MiXCR. The sample lists more than 1,000,000 distinct CDR3 sequences, roughly a quarter seen once, with less than 0.75% in the top ten. Another study also made use of these data, one on T cells of mothers and their children.

The sequence was collected from a girl aged 2-15 years in good health. V usage is TRBV12-3 or TRBV12-4 and J usage is TRBJ2-7; 11 positions agree with TRBD2. Sequenced material: blood. The CDR3 DNA reads as TGTGCCAGCAGTTCTACTAGCGGGAGCTCTGCCATCTACGAGCAGTACTTC. Translation gives CASSSTSGSSAIYEQYF.